This T cell receptor (beta chain) was captured by sequencing in a study of OX40 agonist ivuxolimab in advanced cancers. TCRdb's copy holds only in-frame clones and misses some; the assay was immunoSEQ multiplex PCR. The sample holds 25,000 to 30,000 clones, just over 90% seen once. The TCR sequence derives from an adult with an advanced solid tumor such as melanoma, head and neck, liver or kidney cancer. The specimen was CD4+ or CD8+ T cells sorted from blood, collected in a trial of the OX40 agonist ivuxolimab.

The CDR3 loop is CASSLDSLVSEQYF. DNA of the CDR3: TGTGCCAGCAGCTTAGACAGTCTTGTGAGCGAGCAGTACTTC. The gene calls are TRBV7-9 and TRBJ2-7, with unresolved D. The CDR3 totals 14 residues. Germline V gene lookup returns CDR1 SEHNR and CDR2 FQNEAQ (reference sequence). V dropped 1 base and J dropped 6 bases, with 13 bases sitting between them.